This T cell receptor (beta chain) was sequenced for a study of regulatory T cells in long-lasting Graves disease. CDR3-region Arm-PCR and iRepertoire HTBI primers produced the TCR beta libraries. TCRdb re-analysed the multiplex PCR reads in MiXCR, keeping a single row per CDR3 protein. The repertoire holds about 430,000 distinct CDR3 sequences, approximately 16% seen once, with approximately 8% in the top ten. Specified time point: newly diagnosed GD, antithyroid drugs for less than 3 months. From RNA extracted from PBMCs, the TCR library was made. Patients were enrolled at an endocrinology department in Xi'an, China. CDR1 is GTSNPN and CDR2 is SVGIG in the germline V gene (reference sequence). V was cut by 2 bases and J by 2 bases, with 13 bases left in between. The CDR3 contains 14 residues. The sample holds many counts of this clonotype. This sample also belongs to another study, concerning T cells in Graves' hyperthyroidism and ophthalmopathy.

The sequenced sample was peripheral blood mononuclear cells (PBMCs), obtained at new diagnosis, from a patient treated with antithyroid drugs. The rearrangement uses TRBV30 and TRBJ2-7, with a weak D call TRBD1 (5 bases). The sequence was collected from a woman aged 40 to 55 with Graves disease. As DNA, the CDR3 is TGTGCCTGGAGTAGGCAGGGTCTCACCTACGAGCAGTACTTC. As protein: CAWSRQGLTYEQYF.